This passage covers 25 T cell receptor beta chains from one sample sequenced in a study of shared clonotypes between healthy human individuals. Assay: immunoSEQ multiplex PCR; the TCRdb copy retains only in-frame clones and omits some. This table holds about 1 million clones, more than 65% found once. The sample was memory CD4+ T cells sorted from blood. Indicated subset: CD45RA-negative fraction. Receptor source: a man between 18 and 29 years old in good health.

V is TRBV7-2 and J is TRBJ2-7, with 11 bases that match TRBD2. The CDR3 covers 19 residues. Germline values: CDR1 SGHTA, CDR2 FQGNSA. V trimming: 1 base; J trimming: 0 bases; junction bases outside the gene matches: 11. The CDR3 sequence is CASSLGRVFSGGGSYEQYF. CDR3 bases: TGTGCCAGCAGCTTAGGAAGGGTTTTTAGCGGGGGGGGCTCCTACGAGCAGTACTTC.

This chain connects TRBV11-3 to TRBJ1-4; a possible D gene is TRBD1 (6 bases). Germline CDR1 reads SGHNT; CDR2 reads YENEEA. The CDR3 sequence is 16 residues long. Between the trimmed V and J ends, which lost 1 base and 7 bases, there was a span of 16 bases. The CDR3 protein is CASSLVTYRESEKLFF. The CDR3 coding sequence is TGTGCCAGCAGCTTAGTAACGTACAGGGAAAGTGAAAAACTGTTTTTT. The complete variable domain, with remaining parts taken from reference TRBV11-3 and TRBJ1-4, reads EAGVVQSPRYKIIEKKQPVAFWCNPISGHNTLYWYLQNLGQGPELLIRYENEEAVDDSQLPKDRFSAERLKGVDSTLKIQPAELGDSAVYLCASSLVTYRESEKLFFGSGTQLSVL.

The chain combines TRBV7-2 with TRBJ2-7, with 9 nucleotides matching TRBD2. In germline, CDR1 is SGHTA, CDR2 FQGNSA. This CDR3 region has 14 residues. Trimming cost V 5 bases and J 2 bases; bases outside gene matches: 4. CDR3: CASSQTSGPYEQYF. The CDR3 nucleotides are TGTGCCAGCAGCCAGACTAGCGGACCCTACGAGCAGTACTTC.

The chain carries TRBV7-3 and TRBJ1-1; no clear D. The CDR3 consists of 14 residues. V dropped 1 base and J dropped 2 bases, with 8 bases sitting between them. Germline V lookup: CDR1 SGHTA, CDR2 FQGTGA. The CDR3 loop is CASSLMSGNTEAFF. The CDR3 coding sequence is TGTGCCAGCAGCTTAATGTCCGGTAACACTGAAGCTTTCTTT.

The chain carries TRBV5-1 and TRBJ2-7, with 9 bases matching TRBD1. CDR1 SGHRS and CDR2 YFSETQ come from the germline V gene. The J segment lost 2 bases and the V segment lost 3 bases, leaving 6 bases of the junction unmatched. This CDR3 has 15 amino acids. The CDR3 loop is CASSYGTGSPYEQYF. CDR3 sequence (DNA): TGCGCCAGCAGCTATGGGACAGGGTCGCCCTACGAGCAGTACTTC.

The V call is TRBV6-1, the J call TRBJ1-5; no clear D. CDR3 length: 14 residues. V lost 2 bases and J lost 4, with 9 bases in between. Germline assignment: CDR1 MNHNS and CDR2 SASEGT. As DNA, the CDR3 is TGTGCCAGCAGTGAATGGTCCGGAAATCAGCCCCAGCATTTT. Encoded protein: CASSEWSGNQPQHF.

For this clone: The same CDR3 arises from other DNA sequences in this sample as well. V usage is TRBV18 and J usage is TRBJ2-2; D is unresolved. V was cut by 5 bases and J by 1 base, with 5 bases left in between. The CDR3 length is 13 residues. The V gene's germline CDR1 is KGHSH and CDR2 LQKENI. CDR3 DNA sequence: TGTGCCAGCTCAACGGGGAACACCGGGGAGCTGTTTTTT. As protein: CASSTGNTGELFF.

The chain joins TRBV2 to TRBJ2-7, with D tentatively TRBD2 (7 bases). The germline V gene encodes CDR1 SNHLY and CDR2 FYNNEI. The CDR3 extends over 12 amino acids. The ends were cut back, 9 bases at V and 3 bases at J, with 12 bases in the middle. CDR3 sequence reads: CASGGASYEQYF. The CDR3, as DNA: TGTGCCAGTGGGGGGGCAAGCTACGAGCAGTACTTC.

The chain uses TRBV6-1 and TRBJ2-1; 10 bases fit TRBD2. Losses at the gene ends were 1 base for V and 8 bases for J; bases not matched to a gene: 5. This CDR3 contains 15 residues. CDR1 is MNHNS and CDR2 is SASEGT in the germline V gene. As DNA, the CDR3 is TGTGCCAGCAGTGAAGAAGCGGGGGGGCCGCATGAGCAGTTCTTC. The encoded protein is CASSEEAGGPHEQFF.

A few counts support this clone. The chain joins TRBV5-4 to TRBJ1-2, with D possibly being TRBD1 (5 bases). The germline V and J ends were trimmed by 0 bases and 13 bases, with 10 bases remaining between them. The CDR3 extends over 11 amino acids. Germline V lookup: CDR1 SGHNT, CDR2 YYREEE (reference sequence). CDR3 amino acids: CASSLGRAITF. The CDR3 DNA sequence: TGTGCCAGCAGCTTGGGCAGGGCTATCACCTTC.

V usage is TRBV4-3 and J usage is TRBJ2-2; possibly TRBD2 for D (5 bases). Germline values: CDR1 LGHNA, CDR2 YSLEER. The V gene lost 0 bases and the J gene lost 0 bases, with 8 bases spanning the gap. The CDR3 extends over 16 amino acids. The CDR3 region has the DNA TGCGCCAGCAGCCAAGATCCGGGAACGAACACCGGGGAGCTGTTTTTT. This gives the protein CASSQDPGTNTGELFF.

J is TRBJ1-1 and V is TRBV5-1; D gene uncertain. This CDR3 spans 14 amino acids. Germline V CDR1 and CDR2: SGHRS, YFSETQ. V was clipped by 0 bases and J by 0 bases, with 6 bases between them. The CDR3, as DNA: TGCGCCAGCAGCTTGGCCTCAGTGAACACTGAAGCTTTCTTT. Amino acids: CASSLASVNTEAFF.

This clone has a count of ten or more. Other DNA sequences in this sample translate to the same CDR3. The chain joins TRBV5-4 to TRBJ2-7; D gene unclear. The ends were cut back, 0 bases at V and 0 bases at J, with 7 bases in the middle. This CDR3 contains 14 residues. Per germline, CDR1 SGHNT and CDR2 YYREEE (reference sequence). CDR3 DNA sequence: TGTGCCAGCAGCTTGGACAGAGGCTCCTACGAGCAGTACTTC. Translating gives CASSLDRGSYEQYF.

The rearrangement links TRBV5-1 to TRBJ2-7; 14 positions match TRBD2. Germline V gene data show CDR1 as SGHRS and CDR2 as YFSETQ. This CDR3 contains 15 residues. Trimming cost V 3 bases and J 5 bases; bases outside gene matches: 4. CDR3 sequence reads: CASSSQGLAGDEQYF. The CDR3 DNA follows: TGCGCCAGCAGCTCCCAGGGACTAGCGGGGGACGAGCAGTACTTC.

The chain is built from TRBV2 and TRBJ2-7; 9 bases are a match to TRBD1. Trimming cost V 8 bases and J 6 bases; bases outside gene matches: 5. CDR1 and CDR2 from the germline V gene are SNHLY and FYNNEI. The CDR3 extends over 12 amino acids. The CDR3 reads CASGRTGAEQYF. The DNA of the CDR3 is TGTGCCAGCGGCCGGACAGGGGCCGAGCAGTACTTC.

This clone has more than one count but fewer than ten. V and J are TRBV14 and TRBJ1-2; 7 bases agree with TRBD1. V shed 4 bases and J 5 bases; nucleotides not matched to a gene: 4. The germline V gene encodes CDR1 SGHDN and CDR2 FVKESK. The CDR3 is 13 residues long. The CDR3, as DNA: TGTGCCAGCAGCCCTTGGGGACAGTATGGCTACACCTTC. Translating it yields CASSPWGQYGYTF. Drawing the rest from reference TRBV14 and TRBJ1-2, the complete variable domain is EAGVTQFPSHSVIEKGQTVTLRCDPISGHDNLYWYRRVMGKEIKFLLHFVKESKQDESGMPNNRFLAERTGGTYSTLKVQPAELEDSGVYFCASSPWGQYGYTFGSGTRLTVV.

This sequence joins TRBV12-5 and TRBJ2-3; D gene uncertain. Germline V gene sequence: CDR1 LGHNT, CDR2 FRNRAP. V dropped 8 bases and J dropped 6 bases, with 24 bases sitting between them. The CDR3 runs 16 residues. CDR3 amino acids: CASSVRPLVLGDTQYF. The CDR3 bases are TGTGCTAGTTCTGTTAGGCCATTGGTACTGGGGGATACGCAGTATTTT.

The chain couples TRBV18 to TRBJ1-6, with D unclear. The CDR3 covers 16 residues. CDR1 and CDR2 from the germline V gene are KGHSH and LQKENI. The V and J ends lost 3 bases and 0 bases respectively, with 9 bases between them. The CDR3 sequence is CASSPPGYSYNSPLHF. The CDR3 bases are TGTGCCAGCTCACCCCCGGGGTACTCCTATAATTCACCCCTCCACTTT.

A remark on this clone: Other DNA variants within this sample encode the same CDR3. The chain employs TRBV5-1 and TRBJ1-1; the D gene is possibly TRBD1 (5 bases). V lost 4 bases and J lost 0, with 13 bases in between. Germline assignment: CDR1 SGHRS and CDR2 YFSETQ. The CDR3 consists of 15 residues. CDR3 DNA: TGCGCCAGCAGCCCGTCCGGGGGGATGAACACTGAAGCTTTCTTT. Translation gives CASSPSGGMNTEAFF.

This sequence joins TRBV7-2 and TRBJ2-3; 8 bases are a match to TRBD1. CDR1 is SGHTA, CDR2 FQGNSA, per germline. V gave up 5 bases and J gave up 4 bases; unmatched junction bases: 11. The CDR3 is 16 amino acids. The CDR3 reads CASSPYRGQGPDTQYF. CDR3 sequence (DNA): TGTGCCAGCAGCCCTTATCGAGGACAGGGACCAGATACGCAGTATTTT.

This clone was seen more than once but under ten times. The J gene is TRBJ2-5, the V gene TRBV10-3, with 16 bases aligning to TRBD2. Trimming removed 3 bases from V and 2 bases from J; junction bases left unmatched: 9. This CDR3 spans 19 amino acids. Germline lookup yields CDR1 ENHRY and CDR2 SYGVKD. CDR3 DNA: TGTGCCATCAGTGACCCGGGACTAGCGGGAGGGAGCGGTCAAGAGACCCAGTACTTC. Its protein product is CAISDPGLAGGSGQETQYF.

The rearrangement uses TRBV9 and TRBJ2-5; D is ambiguous. This CDR3 region has 12 residues. Trimming pared 3 bases from V and 5 bases from J, leaving 8 bases between. Germline CDR1 is SGDLS and CDR2 is YYNGEE. The CDR3 nucleotides are TGTGCCAGCAGCGCCGGTAGGGAGACCCAGTACTTC. Its protein is CASSAGRETQYF.

The V and J genes are TRBV6-6 and TRBJ1-1; maybe TRBD1 (5 bases). CDR1 is MNHNY, CDR2 SVGAGI, per germline (reference sequence). The ends were cut back, 6 bases at V and 6 bases at J, with 11 bases in the middle. The CDR3 runs 12 residues. The CDR3 region is CASRPRDPEAFF. CDR3 in DNA: TGTGCCAGCAGACCCAGGGATCCTGAAGCTTTCTTT.

This clone was seen only once. The V and J genes are TRBV10-3 and TRBJ2-7; possible D gene TRBD1, 6 bases. Trimming took off 8 bases at V and 7 bases at J, with 21 bases between the two ends. The V gene's germline CDR1 is ENHRY and CDR2 SYGVKD. The CDR3 runs to 14 residues. The CDR3 is CAIGAGELLGEQYF. The CDR3 coding sequence is TGTGCCATCGGGGCAGGGGAACTCTTGGGGGAGCAGTACTTC.

Details on this clone: This likely reflects a read error, since a far larger clone is one base away. V is TRBV6-1 and J is TRBJ1-2; 8 bases line up with TRBD1. Germline CDR1 reads MNHNS; CDR2 reads SASEGT. Trimming at V came to 8 bases and at J to 2 bases, leaving 10 bases not matched to a gene. This CDR3 has 15 residues. The CDR3 bases are TGTGCCAGCGGCTCATCGCACAGGGGGAACTATGGCTACACCTTC. Translating it yields CASGSSHRGNYGYTF.